These 2 T cell receptor beta chains originate from one sample sequenced in a study of blood T cell repertoires in COVID-19. The repertoire was sequenced with immunoSEQ multiplex PCR; TCRdb's copy has only in-frame clones and lacks some. The sample consists of roughly 200,000 clones, 85% to 90% of them appearing once. The specimen was PBMCs or T cells enriched from blood (not recorded which). The source of these receptors is a woman in her 40s in a cohort exposed to, infected with or recovered from COVID-19 (not recorded which).

The chain couples TRBV7-2 to TRBJ2-3, with 8 bases fitting TRBD2. Germline V gene lookup returns CDR1 SGHTA and CDR2 FQGNSA. Trimming took 5 bases from V and 3 from J; bases not matched to a gene: 7. The CDR3 extends over 15 amino acids. CDR3 DNA: TGTGCCAGCAGCACCACTAGCGGAAGGACAGATACGCAGTATTTT. Translation: CASSTTSGRTDTQYF.

This rearrangement joins TRBV14 to TRBJ2-3, with 9 bases aligning to TRBD1. Germline CDR1 is SGHDN and CDR2 is FVKESK. The CDR3 loop spans 19 amino acids. Trimming took 3 bases from V and 2 from J; bases not matched to a gene: 15. CDR3 sequence (DNA): TGTGCCAGCAGCCATTTTTTAACCGGGACAGGGCATCCCACAGATACGCAGTATTTT. Its translation is CASSHFLTGTGHPTDTQYF.